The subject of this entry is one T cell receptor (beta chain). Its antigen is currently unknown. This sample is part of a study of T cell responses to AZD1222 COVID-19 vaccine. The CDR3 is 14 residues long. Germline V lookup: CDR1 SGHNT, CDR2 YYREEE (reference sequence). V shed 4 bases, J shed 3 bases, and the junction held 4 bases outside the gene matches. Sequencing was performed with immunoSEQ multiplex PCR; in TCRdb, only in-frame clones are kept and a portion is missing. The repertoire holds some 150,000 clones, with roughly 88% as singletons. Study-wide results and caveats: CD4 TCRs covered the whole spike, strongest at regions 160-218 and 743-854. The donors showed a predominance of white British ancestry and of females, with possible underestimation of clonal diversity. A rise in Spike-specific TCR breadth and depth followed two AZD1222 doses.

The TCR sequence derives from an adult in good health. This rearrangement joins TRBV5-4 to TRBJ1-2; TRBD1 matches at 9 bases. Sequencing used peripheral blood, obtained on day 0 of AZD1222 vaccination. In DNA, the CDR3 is TGTGCCAGCAGCAACAGGGGGCTAGACTATGGCTACACCTTC. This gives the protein CASSNRGLDYGYTF.